This T cell receptor beta chain was captured in a study of T cells in women clearing cervical HPV infection. Study-level information: For cases, blood was sampled a median about 140 days after lesion detection, interquartile range about 80 to 220 days.

General study findings and limits: Associations may precede or follow infection; HPV-specific or memory T cells were not isolated.

This table comes from immunoSEQ multiplex PCR, and its TCRdb copy is limited to in-frame clones, with some not included. The sample's table shows 25,000 to 30,000 clones. Trimming stripped 2 bases from V and 0 bases from J, with 8 bases between. Germline-derived CDR1 and CDR2 are MNHEY and SVGEGT. The length of the CDR3 is 15 residues. As to this clone: What it binds is not known. The read terminates 3 residues before the CDR3 end, so the remaining end is supplied by the germline J gene.

The chain has TRBV6-2 or TRBV6-3 and TRBJ2-4, with unresolved D. This sequence was found in a woman aged 18-69 years with a cervical HPV16 infection that either progressed to CIN3+ or cleared (not recorded which). The specimen sequenced was blood buffy coat. CDR3 DNA, as far as it was read: TGTGCCAGCAGTTACGAGCTCTTAGCCAAAAACATT. Its protein is CASSYELLAKNI. The full CDR3 is CASSYELLAKNIQYF.